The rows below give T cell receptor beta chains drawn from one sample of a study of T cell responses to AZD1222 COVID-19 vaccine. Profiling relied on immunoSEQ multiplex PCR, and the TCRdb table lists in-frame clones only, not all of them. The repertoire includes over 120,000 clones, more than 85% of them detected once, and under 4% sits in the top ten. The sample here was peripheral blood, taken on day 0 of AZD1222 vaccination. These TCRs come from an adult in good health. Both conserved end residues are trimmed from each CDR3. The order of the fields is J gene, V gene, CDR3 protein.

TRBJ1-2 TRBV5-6 ASSLGHRYKGYT
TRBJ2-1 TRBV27 ASSLLGPGGNEQF
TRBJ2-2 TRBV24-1 ATSETGGPTGELF
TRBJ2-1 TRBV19 ASSMVSSSEQF
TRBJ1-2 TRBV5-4 ASSFRGAYDGYT
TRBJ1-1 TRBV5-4 ASSSRQGVRGTEAF
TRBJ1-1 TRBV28 ASSLQGLTEAF
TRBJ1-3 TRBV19 ASRGLSGNTIY
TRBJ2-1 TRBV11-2 ASSPSLRGEQF
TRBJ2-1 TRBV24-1 ATSDLTSGRAEQF
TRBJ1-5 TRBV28 ASSLWGNNQPQH
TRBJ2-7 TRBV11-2 ASSLSPSYEQY
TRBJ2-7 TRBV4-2 ASSQEPTSGNYEQY
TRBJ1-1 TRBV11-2 ASSLRGVGEAF
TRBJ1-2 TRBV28 ASSLTSPGDTRLDT
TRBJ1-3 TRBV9 ASSVGGAGNTIY
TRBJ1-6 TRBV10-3 AISEGERNSPLH
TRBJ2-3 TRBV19 ASSIAGGPGDTQY
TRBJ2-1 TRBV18 ASSPPGLAVYNEQF
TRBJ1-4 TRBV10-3 AISGGQQSEKLF
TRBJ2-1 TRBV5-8 ASSLLKGALISSYNEQF
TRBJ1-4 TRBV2 ASRGLATNEKLF
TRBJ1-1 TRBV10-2 ASSEPRPGRDSTEAF
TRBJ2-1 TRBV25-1 ASSPPVPGPSSYNEQF
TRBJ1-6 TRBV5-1 ASSPESSYNSPLH
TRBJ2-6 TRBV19 ASRVISGANVLT
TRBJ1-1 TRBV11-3 ASSWGQNTEAF
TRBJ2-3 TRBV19 ASNRGLGTDTQY